Included here is one TCR beta chain sequence, with context. Its matching antigen is unknown. Treatment of the sample: oral pan-JAK inhibitor, 5-10 mg twice daily. TCR sequencing used cDNA made by reverse transcription of extracted RNA. Sequencing used immunoSEQ multiplex PCR; TCRdb keeps in-frame clones, though not all of them. The sample includes under 130,000 clones, under 90% seen only once; the top ten take approximately 10%. This sample is drawn from a study of CD8+ T cells in alopecia areata. CDR1 is LNHDA and CDR2 is SQIVND in the germline V gene (reference sequence). This CDR3 region has 11 residues. Trimming removed 7 bases from V and 5 bases from J, with 8 bases in between. The study, taken as a whole, reports: There were also resident alphabeta T cells of normal skin sequenced in scalp samples. In scalp, tofacitinib significantly decreased clonality and expanded CD8+ clones among the top 100. Many expanded lesional clones persisted in scalp and blood during tofacitinib.

The sequencing used CD8+ T cells sorted from blood, collected between weeks 30 and 35, from a patient treated with tofacitinib. This clonotype was obtained from a human donor with alopecia areata. V is TRBV19 and J is TRBJ1-1; D is uncertain. The CDR3 bases are TGTGCCAGTAACCCGGGGACTGAAGCTTTCTTT. This translates into CASNPGTEAFF.